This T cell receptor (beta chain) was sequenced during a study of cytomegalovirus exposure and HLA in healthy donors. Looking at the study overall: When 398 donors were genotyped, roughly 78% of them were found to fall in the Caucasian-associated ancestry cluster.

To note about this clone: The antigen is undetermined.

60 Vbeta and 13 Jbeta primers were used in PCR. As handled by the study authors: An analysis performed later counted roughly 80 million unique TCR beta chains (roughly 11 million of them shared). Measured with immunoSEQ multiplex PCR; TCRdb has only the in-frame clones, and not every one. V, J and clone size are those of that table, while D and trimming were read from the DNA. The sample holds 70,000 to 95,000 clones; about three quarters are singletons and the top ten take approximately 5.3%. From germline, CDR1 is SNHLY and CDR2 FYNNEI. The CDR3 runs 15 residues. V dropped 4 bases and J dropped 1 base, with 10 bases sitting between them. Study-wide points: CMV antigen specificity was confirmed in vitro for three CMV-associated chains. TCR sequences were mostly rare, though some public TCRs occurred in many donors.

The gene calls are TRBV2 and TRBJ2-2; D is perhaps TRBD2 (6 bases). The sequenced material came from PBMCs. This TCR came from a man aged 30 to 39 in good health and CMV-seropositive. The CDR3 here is CASSGAGRNTGELFF. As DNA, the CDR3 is TGTGCCAGCAGTGGGGCGGGAAGGAACACCGGGGAGCTGTTTTTT. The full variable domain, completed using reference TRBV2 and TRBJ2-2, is EPEVTQTPSHQVTQMGQEVILRCVPISNHLYFYWYRQILGQKVEFLVSFYNNEISEKSEIFDDQFSVERPDGSNFTLKIRSTKLEDSAMYFCASSGAGRNTGELFFGEGSRLTVL.